Listed below are T cell receptor beta chains from one sample, sequenced in a study of cytomegalovirus exposure and HLA in healthy donors. Repertoires were generated with immunoSEQ multiplex PCR, while TCRdb's copy carries only in-frame clones and drops some. This table holds around 170,000 clones, 70% to 90% found once. The sequenced sample consisted of PBMCs. These receptors originate from a man between 18 and 35 years old in good health and CMV-seronegative. The CDR3 runs from the conserved cysteine through the conserved F or W. A D gene is named only where the DNA matches it firmly. The size field is filled for only some rows; it gives once, few, many or a size class.

CDR3 DNA: TGTGCCAGTAAAAATCTACAGGGGGCGAAAGAGACCCAGTACTTC
CDR3 protein: CASKNLQGAKETQYF
J gene: TRBJ2-5
D gene: TRBD1
V gene: TRBV28
clone size: .

CDR3 DNA: TGTGCCAGCAGCGTGGACAGGACCGGCTACACCTTC
CDR3 protein: CASSVDRTGYTF
J gene: TRBJ1-2
D gene: TRBD1
V gene: TRBV2
clone size: .

CDR3 DNA: TGTGCCAGCAGCCAATATGAAGGACAGGGCTACAAAAACATTCAGTACTTC
CDR3 protein: CASSQYEGQGYKNIQYF
J gene: TRBJ2-4
D gene: TRBD1
V gene: TRBV4-2
clone size: .

CDR3 DNA: TGTGCCAGCAGGCCTCTGGGACAGGGACTTTGGGAAGCTTTCTTT
CDR3 protein: CASRPLGQGLWEAFF
J gene: TRBJ1-1
D gene: TRBD1
V gene: TRBV27
clone size: .

CDR3 DNA: TGTGCCAGCAGCCCGGGTGGACTAGTCTACGAGCAGTACTTC
CDR3 protein: CASSPGGLVYEQYF
J gene: TRBJ2-7
D gene: TRBD2
V gene: TRBV11-3
clone size: .

CDR3 DNA: TGTGCCAGCAGTTACCACAGGGGAAAGGATGGCTACACCTTC
CDR3 protein: CASSYHRGKDGYTF
J gene: TRBJ1-2
D gene: TRBD1
V gene: TRBV6-5
clone size: .

CDR3 DNA: TGTGCCAGCAGCTTAATGAACTCAGGGTCCCAGTACTTC
CDR3 protein: CASSLMNSGSQYF
J gene: TRBJ2-5
D gene: .
V gene: TRBV11-2
clone size: .

CDR3 DNA: TGTGCCAGCAGCTTGGGTCCCCTCGAGCAGTACTTC
CDR3 protein: CASSLGPLEQYF
J gene: TRBJ2-7
D gene: .
V gene: TRBV5-4
clone size: .

CDR3 DNA: TGTGCCTGGAGTATCAGTGTACGATCTGGGGAGCTGTTTTTT
CDR3 protein: CAWSISVRSGELFF
J gene: TRBJ2-2
D gene: .
V gene: TRBV30
clone size: .

CDR3 DNA: TGTGCCAGCAGCTTAGGTCGCGCGGGAATCGTCGAGACCCAGTACTTC
CDR3 protein: CASSLGRAGIVETQYF
J gene: TRBJ2-5
D gene: .
V gene: TRBV7-9
clone size: .

CDR3 DNA: TGTGCCAGCAGCCTAGGTAATGCGGAGACCCAGTACTTC
CDR3 protein: CASSLGNAETQYF
J gene: TRBJ2-5
D gene: .
V gene: TRBV7-9
clone size: few

CDR3 DNA: TGTGCCAGCAGCAGACCACCGGGACACGACACAGATACGCAGTATTTT
CDR3 protein: CASSRPPGHDTDTQYF
J gene: TRBJ2-3
D gene: .
V gene: TRBV21-1
clone size: once

CDR3 DNA: TGTGCCAGCAGCTTACAAGGCAGGGGAAGTTCAAATCAGCCCCAGCATTTT
CDR3 protein: CASSLQGRGSSNQPQHF
J gene: TRBJ1-5
D gene: .
V gene: TRBV7-2
clone size: .

CDR3 DNA: TGCGCCAGCTCCGGCGGGGGGGACTACGAGCAGTACTTC
CDR3 protein: CASSGGGDYEQYF
J gene: TRBJ2-7
D gene: TRBD2
V gene: TRBV10-1
clone size: .

CDR3 DNA: TGTGCCAGCAGCTCGACATGGGGCTACACCTTC
CDR3 protein: CASSSTWGYTF
J gene: TRBJ1-2
D gene: .
V gene: TRBV5-6
clone size: .

CDR3 DNA: TGTGCCAGCAGTACAGGGACGAATAGCAATCAGCCCCAGCATTTT
CDR3 protein: CASSTGTNSNQPQHF
J gene: TRBJ1-5
D gene: .
V gene: TRBV2
clone size: .

CDR3 DNA: TGTGCCAGCACCCAACTTCGGGGGGATGAGCAGTTCTTC
CDR3 protein: CASTQLRGDEQFF
J gene: TRBJ2-1
D gene: TRBD2
V gene: TRBV5-4
clone size: .

CDR3 DNA: TGCGCCAGCAGCTGGGCTAGCGGAAACAATGAGCAGTTCTTC
CDR3 protein: CASSWASGNNEQFF
J gene: TRBJ2-1
D gene: TRBD2
V gene: TRBV5-1
clone size: .

CDR3 DNA: TGCGCCAGCAGCCCGACAGGGATTAGCTCCTACAATGAGCAGTTCTTC
CDR3 protein: CASSPTGISSYNEQFF
J gene: TRBJ2-1
D gene: TRBD1
V gene: TRBV5-1
clone size: .

CDR3 DNA: TGTGCCAGCAGCTTAGGCGGACAGGGGGGTTTCGGAAACACCATATATTTT
CDR3 protein: CASSLGGQGGFGNTIYF
J gene: TRBJ1-3
D gene: TRBD1
V gene: TRBV13
clone size: .

CDR3 DNA: TGTGCCAGCAGCTCGGACAGGGGAAGTGGCTACACCTTC
CDR3 protein: CASSSDRGSGYTF
J gene: TRBJ1-2
D gene: TRBD1
V gene: TRBV7-2
clone size: once

CDR3 DNA: TGTGCCAGCAGCCCCCGGGACAGGGGGTCTACAGATACGCAGTATTTT
CDR3 protein: CASSPRDRGSTDTQYF
J gene: TRBJ2-3
D gene: TRBD1
V gene: TRBV13
clone size: .